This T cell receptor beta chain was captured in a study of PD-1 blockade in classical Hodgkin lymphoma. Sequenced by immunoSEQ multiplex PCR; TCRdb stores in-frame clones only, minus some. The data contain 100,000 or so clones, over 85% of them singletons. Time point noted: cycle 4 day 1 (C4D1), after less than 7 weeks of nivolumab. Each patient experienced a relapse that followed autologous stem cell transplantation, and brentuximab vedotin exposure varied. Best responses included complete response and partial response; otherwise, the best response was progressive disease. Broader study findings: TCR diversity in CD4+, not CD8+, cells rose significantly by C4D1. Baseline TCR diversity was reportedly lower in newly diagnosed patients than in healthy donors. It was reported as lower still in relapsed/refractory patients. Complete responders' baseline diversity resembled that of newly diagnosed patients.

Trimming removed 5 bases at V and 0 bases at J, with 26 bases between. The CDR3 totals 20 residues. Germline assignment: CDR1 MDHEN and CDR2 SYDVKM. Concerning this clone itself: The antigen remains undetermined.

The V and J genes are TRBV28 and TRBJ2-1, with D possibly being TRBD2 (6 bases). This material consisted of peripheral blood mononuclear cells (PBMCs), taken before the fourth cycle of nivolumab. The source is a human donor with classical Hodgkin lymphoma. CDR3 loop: CASSPDSRYFSGSSYNEQFF. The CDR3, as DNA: TGTGCCAGCAGTCCCGACTCACGATACTTTAGCGGTAGCTCCTACAATGAGCAGTTCTTC.